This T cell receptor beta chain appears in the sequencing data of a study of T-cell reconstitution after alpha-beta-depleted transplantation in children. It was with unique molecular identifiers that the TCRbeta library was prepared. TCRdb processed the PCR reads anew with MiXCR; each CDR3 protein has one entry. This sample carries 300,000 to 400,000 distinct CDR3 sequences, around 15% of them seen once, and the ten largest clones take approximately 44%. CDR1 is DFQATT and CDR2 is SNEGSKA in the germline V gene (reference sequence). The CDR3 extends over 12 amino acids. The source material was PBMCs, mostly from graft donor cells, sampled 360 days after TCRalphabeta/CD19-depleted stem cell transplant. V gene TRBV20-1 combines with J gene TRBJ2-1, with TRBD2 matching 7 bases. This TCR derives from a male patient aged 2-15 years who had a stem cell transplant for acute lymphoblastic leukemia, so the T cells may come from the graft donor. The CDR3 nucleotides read TGCAGGGGGGAGGGCTCCTACAATGAGCAGTTCTTC. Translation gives CRGEGSYNEQFF.